Here is one TCR beta chain with its context. This clonotype was detected many times. Its recognized antigen is unknown. No base-level quality is on record; no much larger clone is a single base apart. The sequencer listed for this sample is Illumina HiSeq 2500. Quantitative 5'-RACE with molecular barcodes was the method used to prepare the TCR beta libraries. The authors processed their data as follows. A new computational method, built on a probabilistic model of VDJ rearrangement, was used to identify disease-linked TCR variants. Using fastp trimming at Q25 and MiXCR clonotype assembly, TCRdb reanalyzed the public sequencing data and kept in-frame beta chains. Rows with a matching CDR3 protein are joined into one entry that keeps the most common DNA and genes. It is TCRdb's table, rather than the study itself, that gives the V and J calls and clone size. This sample gives roughly 38,000 distinct CDR3 sequences in total; 10% of them show up just once. The ten largest account for about a sixth of the sample.

These data come from a study of CD8 T cells in ankylosing spondylitis (dated by TCRdb to the late 2010s). Concerning the study at large: T cell receptor beta repertoires were profiled in healthy donors and ankylosing spondylitis patients so that disease-linked TCR variants could be found. The whole study cohort included some 100 healthy donors and about two dozen ankylosing spondylitis patients. Peripheral blood samples were taken, and synovial fluid was additionally collected from ankylosing spondylitis patients.

Results the study describes overall, beyond this receptor: Some motif variants were previously reported in synovial fluid and blood of reactive arthritis patients, suggesting common disease-initiation mechanisms. Significant enrichment of the disease-linked clones was reported in matched synovial fluid samples from ankylosing spondylitis patients. Blood from ankylosing spondylitis patients appeared to be characterized by a TCR beta motif made up of about 8 highly homologous amino acid variants. In peripheral blood, the disease-linked clones were found at relatively low frequencies and had a CD8+ phenotype.

The source is a male donor with ankylosing spondylitis or in good health (not recorded which). The specimen sequenced was blood, either unsorted or a sorted T cell fraction (not recorded which).

The base sequence is TGTGCCAGCAGTCCTCGGGACGCCCGCAGGAATGAGCAGTTCTTC. It translates to CASSPRDARRNEQFF. Here the chain combines TRBV25-1 and TRBJ2-1, with the D call tentatively TRBD1 or TRBD2, each fitting 5 bases. The CDR3 measures 15 amino acids from cysteine to phenylalanine. Left in the record is the CDR3 DNA by itself, 45 bases read in frame from the first base. For CDR1 and CDR2, the germline V gene lists MGHDK and SYGVNS. V lost 5 bases and J lost 7 bases; the stretch between them is 18 bases long. This CDR3, with the reference TRBV25-1 and TRBJ2-1 proteins standing in past its ends, gives the full variable domain EADIYQTPRYLVIGTGKKITLECSQTMGHDKMYWYQQDPGMELHLIHYSYGVNSTEKGDLSSESTVSRIRTEHFPLTLESARPSHTSQYLCASSPRDARRNEQFFGPGTRLTVL.